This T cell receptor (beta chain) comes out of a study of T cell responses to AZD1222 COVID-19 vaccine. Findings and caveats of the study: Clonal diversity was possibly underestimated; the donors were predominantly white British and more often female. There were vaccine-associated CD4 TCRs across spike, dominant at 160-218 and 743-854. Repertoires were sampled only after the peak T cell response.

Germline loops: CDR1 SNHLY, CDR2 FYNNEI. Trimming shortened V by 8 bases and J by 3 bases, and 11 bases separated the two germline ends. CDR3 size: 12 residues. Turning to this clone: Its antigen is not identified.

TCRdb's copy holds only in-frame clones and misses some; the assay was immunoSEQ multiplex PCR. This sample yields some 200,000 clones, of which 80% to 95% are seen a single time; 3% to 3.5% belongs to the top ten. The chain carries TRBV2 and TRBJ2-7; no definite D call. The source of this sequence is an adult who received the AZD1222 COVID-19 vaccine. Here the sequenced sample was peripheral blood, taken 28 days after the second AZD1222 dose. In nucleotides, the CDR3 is TGTGCCAGCTCTGTAACTGTCTACGAGCAGTACTTC. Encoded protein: CASSVTVYEQYF.